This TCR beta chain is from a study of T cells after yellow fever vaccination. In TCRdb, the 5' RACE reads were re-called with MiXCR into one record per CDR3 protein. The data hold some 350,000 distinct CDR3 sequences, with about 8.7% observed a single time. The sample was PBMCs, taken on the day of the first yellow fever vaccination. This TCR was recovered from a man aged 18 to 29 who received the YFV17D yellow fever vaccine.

CDR3 protein: CASTNDHLNTEAFF. The CDR3, as DNA: TGTGCCAGCACTAATGACCATCTGAACACTGAAGCTTTCTTT. This chain uses TRBV6-2 or TRBV6-3 with TRBJ1-1; no firm D call. The V end lost 7 bases, the J end lost 0 bases, and 12 bases lay between the germline ends. Per germline, CDR1 MNHEY and CDR2 SVGEGT. The CDR3 is 14 amino acids.